This T cell receptor beta chain was profiled in a study of blood T cells in healthy people across ages. Deletions cut 5 bases from V and 4 bases from J, with 9 bases between. The CDR3 is 13 residues long. From germline, CDR1 is MNHEY and CDR2 SMNVEV (reference sequence). Each sample yielded at least 6 million isolated PBMCs. A second PCR, run for about 7 to 11 cycles, used a sample-barcoded 5' primer plus a J-beta primer mix. Each CDR3 protein is one row after TCRdb ran MiXCR on the 5' RACE reads. The sample lists 1,300,000 or so distinct CDR3 sequences, roughly 59% occurring once. The sequence derives from a man in his late teens or twenties in good health. This sequence joins TRBV27 and TRBJ2-1; weak D call: TRBD1 (6 bases). Sequenced material: blood. In DNA, the CDR3 is TGTGCCAGCAGTGTGGACAGATACAATGAGCAGTTCTTC. The encoded protein is CASSVDRYNEQFF.